These T cell receptor beta chains were read from a single sample in a study of blood T cell repertoires in COVID-19. TCRdb's table, derived via immunoSEQ multiplex PCR, lists solely in-frame clones and lacks some. Among 120,000 to 150,000 clones listed, 80% to 90% were seen once. The specimen sequenced was peripheral blood. These receptor sequences come from a woman in her fifties or sixties with COVID-19, enrolled during active disease. Each CDR3 is given with its conserved first and last residue. The order of the fields is J gene, CDR3 length, D gene, clone size, V gene, CDR3 DNA, CDR3 protein. A D gene is named only where the DNA matches it firmly. Some rows mark clone size as missing; the rest say once, few, many or name a class of expanded clone.

J: TRBJ2-3; length: 17; D: .; size: .; V: TRBV13; DNA: TGTGCCAGCAGCCCCGCAGAAGTGGGGCTTAGCACAGATACGCAGTATTTT; CDR3: CASSPAEVGLSTDTQYF
J: TRBJ2-1; length: 15; D: .; size: .; V: TRBV11-2; DNA: TGTGCCAGCAGCTTACCCGCGGGGGCCTCATATGAGCAGTTCTTC; CDR3: CASSLPAGASYEQFF
J: TRBJ1-1; length: 15; D: TRBD1; size: .; V: TRBV19; DNA: TGTGCCAGTAGTGGTACCGGGACAGGGAACACTGAAGCTTTCTTT; CDR3: CASSGTGTGNTEAFF
J: TRBJ1-4; length: 15; D: TRBD1; size: .; V: TRBV5-6; DNA: TGTGCCAGCAGCCCGAAGGGACAGAATAATGAAAAACTGTTTTTT; CDR3: CASSPKGQNNEKLFF
J: TRBJ2-3; length: 17; D: TRBD2; size: .; V: TRBV2; DNA: TGTGCCAGCAGTGTATTGTCTAGCGGGGGGAATACAGATACGCAGTATTTT; CDR3: CASSVLSSGGNTDTQYF
J: TRBJ2-1; length: 12; D: .; size: .; V: TRBV5-5; DNA: TGTGCCAGCAGCGCCGGTCGGAGTGAGCAGTTCTTC; CDR3: CASSAGRSEQFF
J: TRBJ1-1; length: 13; D: TRBD1; size: once; V: TRBV6-5; DNA: TGTGCCAGCAGTACCCAGATCGACAGGGTGGCTTTCTTT; CDR3: CASSTQIDRVAFF
J: TRBJ1-1; length: 14; D: .; size: .; V: TRBV5-1; DNA: TGCGCCAGCATCAATGTGGGAGGTATTTCTGAAGCTTTCTTT; CDR3: CASINVGGISEAFF
J: TRBJ2-3; length: 16; D: TRBD2; size: .; V: TRBV4-2; DNA: TGTGCCAGCAGCCAAGGGGCTAGCGGGGGAGCGGATACGCAGTATTTT; CDR3: CASSQGASGGADTQYF
J: TRBJ1-6; length: 13; D: .; size: .; V: TRBV7-3; DNA: TGTGCCAGCAGCTTTGAGAATAATTCACCCCTCCACTTT; CDR3: CASSFENNSPLHF
J: TRBJ2-1; length: 17; D: .; size: .; V: TRBV27; DNA: TGTGCCAGCAGTTTAGCGAAGGGTGAGGGTTTGGCCAATGAGCAGTTCTTC; CDR3: CASSLAKGEGLANEQFF
J: TRBJ2-5; length: 15; D: .; size: .; V: TRBV5-5; DNA: TGTGCCAGCAGCTCCCCCTTAGGGGCCGCAGGGACCCAGTACTTC; CDR3: CASSSPLGAAGTQYF
J: TRBJ1-1; length: 15; D: .; size: .; V: TRBV13; DNA: TGTGCCAGCACCTTTGGGACATTTGAGAACACTGAAGCTTTCTTT; CDR3: CASTFGTFENTEAFF
J: TRBJ2-2; length: 15; D: TRBD1; size: .; V: TRBV15; DNA: TGTGCCACCATCTTGGGACAGCAACACACCGGGGAGCTGTTTTTT; CDR3: CATILGQQHTGELFF
J: TRBJ1-1; length: 13; D: TRBD1; size: .; V: TRBV18; DNA: TGTGCCAGCTCGCCCCAGGGGGCAACTGAAGCTTTCTTT; CDR3: CASSPQGATEAFF
J: TRBJ2-6; length: 18; D: TRBD2; size: .; V: TRBV4-3; DNA: TGCGCCAGCAGCCCGGTAGCGGGGACGCGCTCTGGGGCCAACGTCCTGACTTTC; CDR3: CASSPVAGTRSGANVLTF
J: TRBJ1-1; length: 11; D: .; size: .; V: TRBV29-1; DNA: TGCAGCGTAAGGAGGAACACTGAAGCTTTCTTT; CDR3: CSVRRNTEAFF
J: TRBJ2-1; length: 12; D: .; size: .; V: TRBV7-9; DNA: TGTGCCAGCAGCCCAACTGGCGGTGAGCAGTTCTTC; CDR3: CASSPTGGEQFF
J: TRBJ2-1; length: 15; D: TRBD1; size: few; V: TRBV18; DNA: TGTGCCAGCTCACCGCAGGGGGCTTTAAGCAATGAGCAGTTCTTC; CDR3: CASSPQGALSNEQFF
J: TRBJ2-5; length: 13; D: .; size: once; V: TRBV7-9; DNA: TGTGCCAGCAGCTTGGACTTCCAAGAGACCCAGTACTTC; CDR3: CASSLDFQETQYF
J: TRBJ2-2; length: 16; D: TRBD2; size: .; V: TRBV6-2/TRBV6-3; DNA: TGTGCCAGCAGTTACCGGATAGCGGGGGTCGACGGGGAGCTGTTTTTT; CDR3: CASSYRIAGVDGELFF
J: TRBJ1-1; length: 11; D: .; size: .; V: TRBV25-1; DNA: TGTGCCAGCAGTGACGGTACTGAAGCTTTCTTT; CDR3: CASSDGTEAFF
J: TRBJ1-4; length: 15; D: .; size: .; V: TRBV13; DNA: TGTGCCAGCAGCTTAAGGGCAGGGCAAACAGAAAAACTGTTTTTT; CDR3: CASSLRAGQTEKLFF
J: TRBJ2-7; length: 14; D: TRBD2; size: .; V: TRBV19; DNA: TGTGCCAGTAGTACTAGCGGGGGCGTAGGTGAGCAGTACTTC; CDR3: CASSTSGGVGEQYF
J: TRBJ2-3; length: 16; D: TRBD1; size: .; V: TRBV27; DNA: TGTGCCAGCACCCACGCGGACAGGGTGTTTGGAGATACGCAGTATTTT; CDR3: CASTHADRVFGDTQYF
J: TRBJ1-2; length: 14; D: TRBD1; size: .; V: TRBV24-1; DNA: TGTGCCACGTCTCCGACAGGGGAAGGAGGTGGCTACACCTTC; CDR3: CATSPTGEGGGYTF
J: TRBJ2-2; length: 14; D: TRBD2; size: few; V: TRBV11-1; DNA: TGTGCCAGCAGCTTGGGACTAAACACCGGGGAGCTGTTTTTT; CDR3: CASSLGLNTGELFF
J: TRBJ2-3; length: 16; D: .; size: .; V: TRBV5-1; DNA: TGCGCCAGCACCTCAGGGGTTTTGGTAGGGTCGGATACGCAGTATTTT; CDR3: CASTSGVLVGSDTQYF